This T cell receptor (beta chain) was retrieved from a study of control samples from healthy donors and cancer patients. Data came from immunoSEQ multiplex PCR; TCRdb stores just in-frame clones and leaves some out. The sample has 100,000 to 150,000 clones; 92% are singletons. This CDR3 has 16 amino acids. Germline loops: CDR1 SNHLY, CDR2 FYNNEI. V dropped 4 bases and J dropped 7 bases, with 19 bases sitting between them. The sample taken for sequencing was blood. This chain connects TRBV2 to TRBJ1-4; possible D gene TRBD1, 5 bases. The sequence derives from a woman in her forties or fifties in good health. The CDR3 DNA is TGTGCCAGCAGTGCCCCGAGCGGGGGATATGGTGAAAAACTGTTTTTT. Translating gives CASSAPSGGYGEKLFF.